This T cell receptor beta chain was identified in a study of early T cells in non-severe SARS-CoV-2 infection. From the 5' RACE reads, TCRdb called clonotypes with MiXCR, one entry per CDR3 protein. The sample lists 100,000 or so distinct CDR3 sequences; over 15% were seen once. The trim removed 4 bases at V and 1 base at J, leaving 10 bases unmatched. Per germline, CDR1 SGHKS and CDR2 YYEKEE (reference sequence). This CDR3 is built from 18 residues. The chain is built from TRBV5-5 and TRBJ2-5; 13 nucleotides match TRBD2. The receptor's source is an adult who was a healthcare worker with PCR-confirmed SARS-CoV-2 infection or an uninfected control (not recorded which). The sequencing here drew on whole blood, taken at baseline. As DNA, the CDR3 is TGTGCCAGCAGCGCGGGACTAGCGGGGATCGTTTTCCAAGAGACCCAGTACTTC. It specifies CASSAGLAGIVFQETQYF.